These 9 T cell receptor beta chains came from one sample sequenced in a study of blood T cell repertoires in COVID-19. Profiling relied on immunoSEQ multiplex PCR, and the TCRdb table lists in-frame clones only, not all of them. The table includes roughly 300,000 clones, over 75% detected once. The sequenced material came from PBMCs or T cells enriched from blood (not recorded which). Receptors originate from a man between 25 and 39 years old who had recovered from COVID-19.

The rearrangement joins TRBV7-9 to TRBJ2-7; perhaps TRBD1 as D (6 bases). The CDR3 is 16 residues long. Trimming removed 3 bases from V and 3 bases from J, with 18 bases in between. In germline, CDR1 is SEHNR, CDR2 FQNEAQ (reference sequence). CDR3 bases: TGTGCCAGCAGCTTTAACGGGACACGGGAATTCTACGAGCAGTACTTC. Translated: CASSFNGTREFYEQYF.

This clone showed up just a few times. V usage is TRBV15 and J usage is TRBJ1-1; 7 bases match TRBD1. With V trimmed by 5 bases and J by 1 base, 4 bases remained unmatched. The CDR3 runs to 14 residues. Germline V lookup: CDR1 LNHNV, CDR2 YYDKDF (reference sequence). This chain's CDR3 is CATSPGTANTEAFF. The CDR3 DNA follows: TGTGCCACCAGCCCCGGGACAGCGAACACTGAAGCTTTCTTT.

This clone was counted only a few times. V usage is TRBV29-1 and J usage is TRBJ1-2; no clear D. V was clipped by 7 bases and J by 6 bases, with 12 bases between them. The CDR3 is made up of 11 amino acids. The germline gives CDR1 SQVTM, CDR2 ANQGSEA. The DNA of the CDR3 is TGCAGCGGGGAGGCCCCCGATGGCTACACCTTC. This sequence encodes CSGEAPDGYTF.

A single count supports this clone. J is TRBJ2-3 and V is TRBV19, with a tentative D call TRBD2 (7 bases). Trimming removed 9 bases at V and 4 bases at J, with 23 bases between. This CDR3 region has 16 residues. Germline CDR1 and CDR2: LNHDA and SQIVND (reference sequence). The CDR3 nucleotides read TGTGCCAGCAACACAGGGTGGGGAGGGGTCGCAGATACGCAGTATTTT. Translating gives CASNTGWGGVADTQYF.

This clone came up a few times. The CDR3 protein is CASSRTESYEQYF. For the CDR3, the DNA is TGTGCCAGCAGCCGAACAGAGTCCTACGAGCAGTACTTC. The rearrangement uses TRBV6-2 or TRBV6-3 and TRBJ2-7; D is uncertain. Trimming cost V 6 bases and J 1 base, with 10 bases left between them. The CDR3 spans 13 residues. Germline-derived CDR1 and CDR2 are MNHEY and SVGEGT.

The V gene is TRBV6-5, the J gene TRBJ1-1, with TRBD1 matching 7 bases. Trimming at V came to 7 bases and at J to 7 bases, leaving 15 bases not matched to a gene. The CDR3 consists of 15 residues. Per germline, CDR1 MNHEY and CDR2 SVGAGI. The CDR3 DNA reads as TGTGCCAGCACCGATAGAACAAGGGGGCAAAATGAAGCTTTCTTT. It translates to CASTDRTRGQNEAFF.

With respect to this clone: The same CDR3 arises from other DNA sequences in this sample as well. The chain employs TRBV6-1 and TRBJ1-3; 7 bases align to TRBD1. Germline lookup yields CDR1 MNHNS and CDR2 SASEGT. V lost 0 bases, J lost 5 bases, and 1 base stayed unmatched. The CDR3 totals 14 residues. CDR3 sequence reads: CASSEAGGRNTIYF. CDR3 nucleotides: TGTGCCAGCAGTGAAGCAGGGGGCAGAAACACCATATATTTT.

V usage is TRBV2 and J usage is TRBJ1-3; TRBD1 agrees at 7 bases. The germline V gene encodes CDR1 SNHLY and CDR2 FYNNEI. The V and J ends lost 10 bases and 3 bases, in that order; junction bases with no gene match: 6. This CDR3 is 13 amino acids long. The CDR3 DNA is TGTGCCATTATAGGGGGCCTTGGAAACACCATATATTTT. Amino acid sequence: CAIIGGLGNTIYF.

This chain's CDR3 is CAVLCFGPSGNTIYF. DNA for the CDR3: TGCGCCGTCCTTTGTTTCGGTCCATCTGGAAACACCATATATTTT. The gene calls are TRBV10-1 and TRBJ1-3; D is unclear. Germline CDR1 is WNHNN and CDR2 is SYGVQD (reference sequence). Trimming stripped 11 bases from V and 1 base from J, with 18 bases between. The CDR3 has 15 residues.